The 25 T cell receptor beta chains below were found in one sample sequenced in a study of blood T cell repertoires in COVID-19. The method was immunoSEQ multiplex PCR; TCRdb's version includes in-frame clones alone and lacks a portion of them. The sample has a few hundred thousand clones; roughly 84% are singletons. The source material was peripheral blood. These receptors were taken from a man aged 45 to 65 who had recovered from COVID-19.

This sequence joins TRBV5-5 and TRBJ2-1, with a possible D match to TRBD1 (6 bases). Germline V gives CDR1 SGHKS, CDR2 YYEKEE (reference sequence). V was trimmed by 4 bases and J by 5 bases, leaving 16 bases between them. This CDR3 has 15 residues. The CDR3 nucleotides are TGTGCCAGCAGCCGACCCGAGGCAGGGGACAATGAGCAGTTCTTC. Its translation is CASSRPEAGDNEQFF.

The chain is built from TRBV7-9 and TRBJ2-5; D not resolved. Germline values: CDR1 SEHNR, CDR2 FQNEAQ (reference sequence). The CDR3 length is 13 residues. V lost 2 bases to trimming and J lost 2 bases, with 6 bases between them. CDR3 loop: CASSLPPQETQYF. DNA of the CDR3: TGTGCCAGCAGCTTACCCCCGCAAGAGACCCAGTACTTC.

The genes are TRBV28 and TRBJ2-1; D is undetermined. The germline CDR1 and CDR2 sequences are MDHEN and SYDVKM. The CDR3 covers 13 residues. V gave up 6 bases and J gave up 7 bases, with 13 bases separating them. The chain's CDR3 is CASSYKTRNEQFF. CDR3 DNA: TGTGCCAGCAGCTACAAGACTCGAAATGAGCAGTTCTTC.

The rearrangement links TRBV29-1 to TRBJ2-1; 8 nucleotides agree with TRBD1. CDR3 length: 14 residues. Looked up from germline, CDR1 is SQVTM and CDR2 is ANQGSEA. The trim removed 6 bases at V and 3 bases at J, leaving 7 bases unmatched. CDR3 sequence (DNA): TGCAGCGTCAAGGGACAGGTGGTCTACAATGAGCAGTTCTTC. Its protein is CSVKGQVVYNEQFF.

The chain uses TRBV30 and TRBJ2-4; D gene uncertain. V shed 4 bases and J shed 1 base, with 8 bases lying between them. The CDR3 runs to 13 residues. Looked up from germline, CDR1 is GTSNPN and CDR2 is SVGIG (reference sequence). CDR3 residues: CAWTDKAKNIQYF. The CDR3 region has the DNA TGTGCCTGGACCGACAAGGCCAAAAACATTCAGTACTTC.

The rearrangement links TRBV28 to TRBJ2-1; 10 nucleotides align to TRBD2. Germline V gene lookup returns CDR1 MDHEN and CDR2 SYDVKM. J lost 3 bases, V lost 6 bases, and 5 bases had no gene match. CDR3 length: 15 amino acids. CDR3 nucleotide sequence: TGTGCCAGCAGCCAGTGGACTAGCGGCTACAATGAGCAGTTCTTC. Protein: CASSQWTSGYNEQFF.

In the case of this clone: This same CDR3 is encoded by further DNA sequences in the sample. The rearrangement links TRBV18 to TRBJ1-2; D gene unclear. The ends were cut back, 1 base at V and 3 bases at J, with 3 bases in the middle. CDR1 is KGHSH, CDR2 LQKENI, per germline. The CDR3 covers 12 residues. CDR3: CASSPLDYGYTF. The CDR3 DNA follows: TGTGCCAGCTCACCACTCGACTATGGCTACACCTTC.

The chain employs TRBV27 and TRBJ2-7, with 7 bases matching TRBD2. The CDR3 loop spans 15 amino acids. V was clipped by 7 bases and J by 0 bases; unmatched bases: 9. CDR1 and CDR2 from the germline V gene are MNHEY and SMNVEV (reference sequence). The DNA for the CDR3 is TGTGCCAGCACCTCTTGGGGGGAGGGCTCCTACGAGCAGTACTTC. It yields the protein CASTSWGEGSYEQYF.

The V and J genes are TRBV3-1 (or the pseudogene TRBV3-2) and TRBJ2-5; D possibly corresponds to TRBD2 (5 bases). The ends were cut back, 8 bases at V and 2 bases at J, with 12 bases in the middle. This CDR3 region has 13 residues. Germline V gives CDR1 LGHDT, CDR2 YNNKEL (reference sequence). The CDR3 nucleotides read TGTGCCAGCTGCCTTCGCGGGCAAGAGACCCAGTACTTC. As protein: CASCLRGQETQYF.

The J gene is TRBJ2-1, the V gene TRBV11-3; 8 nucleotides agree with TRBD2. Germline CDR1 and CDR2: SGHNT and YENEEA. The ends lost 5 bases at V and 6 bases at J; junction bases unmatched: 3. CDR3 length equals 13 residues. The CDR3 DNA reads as TGTGCCAGCAGCCGAAGCGGGAGCAATGAGCAGTTCTTC. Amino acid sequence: CASSRSGSNEQFF.

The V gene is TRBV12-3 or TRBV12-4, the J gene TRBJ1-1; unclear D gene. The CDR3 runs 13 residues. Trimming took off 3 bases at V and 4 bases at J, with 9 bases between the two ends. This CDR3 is CASSFTETTEAFF. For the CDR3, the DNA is TGTGCCAGCAGTTTTACGGAGACCACTGAAGCTTTCTTT.

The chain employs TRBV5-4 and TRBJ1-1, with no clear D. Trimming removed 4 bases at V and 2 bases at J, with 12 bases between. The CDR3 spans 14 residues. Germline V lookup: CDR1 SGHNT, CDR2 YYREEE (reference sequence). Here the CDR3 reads CASSRSGFNTEAFF. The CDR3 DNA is TGTGCCAGCAGCCGCAGCGGGTTTAACACTGAAGCTTTCTTT.

CDR3 loop: CASSISGRPEAFF. As DNA, the CDR3 is TGTGCCAGTAGTATCTCCGGGAGGCCTGAAGCTTTCTTT. This chain links TRBV19 with TRBJ1-1; no firm D call. The CDR3 is 13 residues long. Trimming shortened V by 3 bases and J by 6 bases, and 11 bases separated the two germline ends. Germline loops: CDR1 LNHDA, CDR2 SQIVND (reference sequence). Supplemented by reference TRBV19 and TRBJ1-1, the full variable domain reads DGGITQSPKYLFRKEGQNVTLSCEQNLNHDAMYWYRQDPGQGLRLIYYSQIVNDFQKGDIAEGYSVSREKKESFPLTVTSAQKNPTAFYLCASSISGRPEAFFGQGTRLTVV.

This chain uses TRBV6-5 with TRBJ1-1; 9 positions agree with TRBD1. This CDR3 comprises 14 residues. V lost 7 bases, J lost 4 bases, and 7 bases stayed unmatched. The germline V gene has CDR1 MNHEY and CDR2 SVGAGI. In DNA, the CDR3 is TGTGCCAGCACCCTCGGACAGGGGAGCACTGAAGCTTTCTTT. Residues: CASTLGQGSTEAFF.

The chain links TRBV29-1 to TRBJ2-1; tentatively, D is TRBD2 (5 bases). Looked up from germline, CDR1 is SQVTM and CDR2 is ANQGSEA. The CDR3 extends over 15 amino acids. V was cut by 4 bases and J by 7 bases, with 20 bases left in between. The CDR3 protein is CSVVVYRGQPNEQFF. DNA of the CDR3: TGCAGCGTTGTGGTTTATCGAGGGCAGCCTAATGAGCAGTTCTTC.

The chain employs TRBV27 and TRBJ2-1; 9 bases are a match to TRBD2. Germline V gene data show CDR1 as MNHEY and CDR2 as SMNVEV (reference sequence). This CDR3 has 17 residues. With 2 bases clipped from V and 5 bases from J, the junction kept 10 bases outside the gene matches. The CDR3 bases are TGTGCCAGCAGTTTAAGTGGTCCTAGCGGGAACGACAATGAGCAGTTCTTC. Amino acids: CASSLSGPSGNDNEQFF.

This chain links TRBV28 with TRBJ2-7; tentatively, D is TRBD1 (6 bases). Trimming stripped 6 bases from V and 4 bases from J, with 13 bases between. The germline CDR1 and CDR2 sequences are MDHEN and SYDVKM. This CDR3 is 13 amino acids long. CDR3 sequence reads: CASSLLGAYEQYF. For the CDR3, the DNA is TGTGCCAGCAGCTTACTGGGGGCGTACGAGCAGTACTTC.

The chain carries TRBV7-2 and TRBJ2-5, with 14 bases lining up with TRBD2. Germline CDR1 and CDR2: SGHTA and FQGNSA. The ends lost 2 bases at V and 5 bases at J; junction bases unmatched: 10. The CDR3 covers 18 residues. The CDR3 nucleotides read TGTGCCAGCAGCTTAAACCCGGGACTAGCGGGAGAAGGGGAGACCCAGTACTTC. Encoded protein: CASSLNPGLAGEGETQYF.

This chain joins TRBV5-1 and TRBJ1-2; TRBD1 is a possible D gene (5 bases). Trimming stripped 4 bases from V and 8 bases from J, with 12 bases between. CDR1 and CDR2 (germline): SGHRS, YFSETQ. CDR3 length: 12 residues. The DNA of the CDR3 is TGCGCCAGCAGCCCTCTCGGGGGAGGCTACACCTTC. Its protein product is CASSPLGGGYTF. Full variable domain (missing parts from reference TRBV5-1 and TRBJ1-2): KAGVTQTPRYLIKTRGQQVTLSCSPISGHRSVSWYQQTPGQGLQFLFEYFSETQRNKGNFPGRFSGRQFSNSRSEMNVSTLELGDSALYLCASSPLGGGYTFGSGTRLTVV.

The CDR3 region is CASSPRQGSYNEQFF. In DNA form, the CDR3 reads TGTGCCAGCAGTCCGCGACAGGGATCCTACAATGAGCAGTTCTTC. This chain links TRBV27 with TRBJ2-1; TRBD1 matches at 7 bases. Germline V lookup: CDR1 MNHEY, CDR2 SMNVEV (reference sequence). The CDR3 spans 15 residues. V gave up 5 bases and J gave up 1 base; unmatched junction bases: 5.

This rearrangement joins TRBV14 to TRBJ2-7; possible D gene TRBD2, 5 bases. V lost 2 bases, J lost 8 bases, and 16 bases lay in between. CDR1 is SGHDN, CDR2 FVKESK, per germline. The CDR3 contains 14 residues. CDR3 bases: TGTGCCAGCAGCCAAAACCCTGGAGGAGGACAGCAGTACTTC. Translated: CASSQNPGGGQQYF.

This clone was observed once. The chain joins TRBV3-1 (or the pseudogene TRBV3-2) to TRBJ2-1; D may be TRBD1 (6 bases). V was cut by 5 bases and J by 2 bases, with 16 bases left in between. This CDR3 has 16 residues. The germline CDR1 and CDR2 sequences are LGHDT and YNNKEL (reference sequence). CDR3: CASSARNGDTYNEQFF. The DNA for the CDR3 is TGTGCCAGCAGCGCTAGGAACGGGGACACCTACAATGAGCAGTTCTTC.

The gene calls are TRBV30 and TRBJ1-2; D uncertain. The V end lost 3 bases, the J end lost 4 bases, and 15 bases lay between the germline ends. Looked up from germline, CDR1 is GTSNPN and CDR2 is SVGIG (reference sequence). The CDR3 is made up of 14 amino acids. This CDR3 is CAWRQSSWVYGYTF. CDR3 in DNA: TGTGCCTGGAGACAGTCGAGTTGGGTCTATGGCTACACCTTC.

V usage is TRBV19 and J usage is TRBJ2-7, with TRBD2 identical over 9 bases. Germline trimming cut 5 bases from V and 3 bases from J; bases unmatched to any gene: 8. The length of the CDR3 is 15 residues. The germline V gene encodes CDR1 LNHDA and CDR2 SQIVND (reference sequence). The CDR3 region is CASSPRLAANYEQYF. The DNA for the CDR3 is TGTGCCAGTAGTCCGAGACTAGCGGCAAACTACGAGCAGTACTTC.

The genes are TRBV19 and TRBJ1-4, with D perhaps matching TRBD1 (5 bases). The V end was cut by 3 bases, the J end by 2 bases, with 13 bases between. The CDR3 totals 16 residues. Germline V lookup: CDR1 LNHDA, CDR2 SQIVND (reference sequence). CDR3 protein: CASSIGGSRTNEKLFF. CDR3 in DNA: TGTGCCAGTAGTATCGGGGGGTCGCGGACTAATGAAAAACTGTTTTTT.